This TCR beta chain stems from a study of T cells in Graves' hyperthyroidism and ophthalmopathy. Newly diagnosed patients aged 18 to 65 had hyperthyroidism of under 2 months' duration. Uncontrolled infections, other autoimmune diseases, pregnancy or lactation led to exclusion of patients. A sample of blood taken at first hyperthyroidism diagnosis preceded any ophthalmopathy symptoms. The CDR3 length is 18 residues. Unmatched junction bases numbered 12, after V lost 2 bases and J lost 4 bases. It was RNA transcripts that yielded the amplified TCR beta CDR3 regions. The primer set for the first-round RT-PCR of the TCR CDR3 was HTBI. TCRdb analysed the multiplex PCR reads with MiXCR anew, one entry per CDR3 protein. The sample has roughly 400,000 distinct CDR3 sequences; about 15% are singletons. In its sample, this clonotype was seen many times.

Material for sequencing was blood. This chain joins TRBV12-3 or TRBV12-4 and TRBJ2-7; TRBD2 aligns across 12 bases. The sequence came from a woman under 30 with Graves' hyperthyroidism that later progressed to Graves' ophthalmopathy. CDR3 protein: CASSLSPLTSGGGYEQYF. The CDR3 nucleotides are TGTGCCAGCAGTTTATCCCCCCTGACTAGCGGGGGTGGGTACGAGCAGTACTTC.